A selection of T cell receptor beta chains follows, all from one sample in a study of cytomegalovirus exposure and HLA in healthy donors. Some clones are missing from TCRdb's copy, which holds only in-frame ones; the method was immunoSEQ multiplex PCR. The sample includes some 190,000 clones, around four fifths seen only once; the top ten take 1.4%. Sequenced: PBMCs. All receptors come from a man between 18 and 35 years old in good health and CMV-seronegative. The CDR3 runs from the conserved cysteine through the conserved F or W. The D gene is left open where the match is weak. A clone size is listed for some rows: how often the clone was seen (once, few, many), or a class if it is expanded.

>TRBD1|TRBJ2-7|TRBV7-2|16|once
CASSLAAWDRGYEQYF
TGTGCCAGCAGCTTAGCAGCTTGGGACAGGGGCTACGAGCAGTACTTC
>TRBD1|TRBJ1-2|TRBV6-5|14|NA
CASSRQGGRYGYTF
TGTGCCAGCAGCAGACAGGGCGGACGCTATGGCTACACCTTC
>TRBD2|TRBJ2-1|TRBV19|17|once
CASSIATLAGGPNEQFF
TGTGCCAGTAGTATAGCTACACTAGCGGGAGGGCCGAATGAGCAGTTCTTC
>NA|TRBJ2-3|TRBV7-8|16|NA
CASSLVVGISTDTQYF
TGTGCCAGCAGCTTAGTTGTCGGGATCAGCACAGATACGCAGTATTTT
>TRBD1|TRBJ2-2|TRBV6-5|14|once
CASRWTGDTGELFF
TGTGCCAGCAGATGGACAGGGGACACCGGGGAGCTGTTTTTT
>NA|TRBJ2-1|TRBV19|14|NA
CASSTQIAQDEQFF
TGTGCCAGTAGTACCCAAATCGCTCAGGATGAGCAGTTCTTC
>NA|TRBJ2-1|TRBV7-2|15|NA
CASSPDWSSYNEQFF
TGTGCCAGCAGCCCGGACTGGAGCTCCTACAATGAGCAGTTCTTC
>TRBD2|TRBJ2-2|TRBV6-5|14|NA
CASRLREGAGELFF
TGTGCCAGCAGACTTAGGGAGGGTGCCGGGGAGCTGTTTTTT
>NA|TRBJ2-1|TRBV30|12|NA
CAWNKLASEQFF
TGTGCCTGGAACAAACTAGCCTCCGAGCAGTTCTTC
>TRBD2|TRBJ2-1|TRBV10-1|15|few
CASIPTSGRDNEQFF
TGCGCCAGCATTCCGACTAGCGGGAGGGACAATGAGCAGTTCTTC
>TRBD2|TRBJ2-5|TRBV7-9|14|NA
CASSLGGGQETQYF
TGTGCCAGCAGCCTTGGCGGGGGTCAAGAGACCCAGTACTTC
>TRBD1|TRBJ2-2|TRBV6-5|15|NA
CASSYNRGFSGELFF
TGTGCCAGCAGTTATAACAGGGGGTTCTCCGGGGAGCTGTTTTTT
>NA|TRBJ2-7|TRBV19|14|NA
CASSIGQGSYEQYF
TGTGCCAGTAGTATAGGGCAGGGATCCTACGAGCAGTACTTC
>NA|TRBJ2-7|TRBV14|12|NA
CASSRQGYEQYF
TGTGCCAGCAGCCGACAAGGCTACGAGCAGTACTTC
>NA|TRBJ2-3|TRBV27|16|NA
CASSSRGAPKADTQYF
TGTGCCAGCAGCTCCCGGGGGGCCCCAAAGGCAGATACGCAGTATTTT
>TRBD1|TRBJ1-5|TRBV5-1|15|NA
CASSLAPTGGQPQHF
TGCGCCAGCAGCTTGGCCCCGACAGGGGGTCAGCCCCAGCATTTT
>TRBD1|TRBJ1-2|TRBV7-3|13|NA
CASSPMDRSSYTF
TGTGCCAGCAGCCCAATGGACAGGTCCAGCTACACCTTC
>NA|TRBJ1-1|TRBV7-9|13|NA
CASSPPAVREAFF
TGTGCCAGCAGCCCCCCGGCGGTTCGTGAAGCTTTCTTT
>TRBD2|TRBJ2-1|TRBV4-2|15|NA
CASSQVTAGANEQFF
TGTGCCAGCAGCCAAGTCACAGCGGGAGCCAATGAGCAGTTCTTC
>NA|TRBJ1-5|TRBV6-1|14|NA
CASSEKGSNQPQHF
TGTGCCAGCAGTGAAAAGGGGAGCAATCAGCCCCAGCATTTT
>NA|TRBJ2-7|TRBV2|12|NA
CASSEALRRRYF
TGTGCCAGCAGTGAAGCGTTGAGGAGAAGGTACTTC